Shown below are 17 T cell receptor beta chains from a single sample sequenced in a study of blood T cells in healthy people across ages. A second PCR, run for about 7 to 11 cycles, used a sample-barcoded 5' primer plus a J-beta primer mix. TCRdb reanalysed the 5' RACE reads using MiXCR and keeps one entry per CDR3 protein. The data hold 850,000 to 1,000,000 distinct CDR3 sequences, with 45% to 60% observed a single time. Input material: blood. The receptors were gathered from a woman aged 55-75 years in good health.

This clonotype was observed a few times. The chain recombines TRBV2 with TRBJ2-1; TRBD1 matches at 11 bases. This CDR3 region has 13 residues. V gave up 9 bases and J gave up 6 bases; unmatched junction bases: 4. Looked up from germline, CDR1 is SNHLY and CDR2 is FYNNEI. CDR3 in amino acids: CARRGTGGNEQFF. CDR3 nucleotide sequence: TGTGCCAGAAGAGGGACAGGGGGCAATGAGCAGTTCTTC.

V usage is TRBV6-5 and J usage is TRBJ2-6; D is ambiguous. This CDR3 has 16 residues. The V gene lost 3 bases and the J gene lost 3 bases, with 12 bases spanning the gap. CDR1 MNHEY and CDR2 SVGAGI come from the germline V gene. The CDR3 reads CASSYSVLGGANVLTF. The DNA of the CDR3 is TGTGCCAGCAGTTATTCCGTATTGGGTGGGGCCAACGTCCTGACTTTC.

This clonotype was detected a few times. This chain links TRBV28 with TRBJ2-4, with 10 bases lining up with TRBD1. The assigned J gene may be wrong: the sequence end matches TRBJ2-7 better. CDR1 is MDHEN, CDR2 SYDVKM, per germline. This CDR3 is built from 15 residues. The CDR3 DNA follows: TGTGCCAGCAACCCACCGGGACAGGGGACCTACGAGCAGTACTTC. Translating it yields CASNPPGQGTYEQYF.

V and J are TRBV27 and TRBJ2-5; TRBD2 agrees at 9 bases. The DNA end favors TRBJ2-7, so the J call may be wrong. The CDR3 covers 15 residues. Germline CDR1 MNHEY, CDR2 SMNVEV (reference sequence). The CDR3: CASSAGTSRLGEQYF. The CDR3, as DNA: TGTGCCAGCAGTGCTGGGACTAGCCGTTTGGGCGAGCAGTACTTC.

This clonotype was counted between two and nine times. In DNA form, the CDR3 reads TGTGCCAGCAGTGAGGGCAGAAAAGAGACCCAGTACTTC. Amino acids: CASSEGRKETQYF. The chain joins TRBV25-1 to TRBJ2-5, with unresolved D. V was clipped by 3 bases and J by 3 bases, with 8 bases between them. From germline, CDR1 is MGHDK and CDR2 SYGVNS. The CDR3 covers 13 residues.

This chain joins TRBV20-1 and TRBJ2-5; D remains ambiguous. CDR1 is DFQATT and CDR2 is SNEGSKA in the germline V gene (reference sequence). Trimming cost V 4 bases and J 2 bases, with 14 bases left between them. This CDR3 spans 14 amino acids. The CDR3 protein is CSATLNRAQETQYF. The CDR3 DNA sequence: TGCAGTGCTACCCTCAACAGAGCGCAAGAGACCCAGTACTTC.

Regarding this clonotype: Compared with germline, one end of the junction differs, possibly owing to a read error. The V and J genes are TRBV24-1 and TRBJ2-1; 13 bases fit TRBD2. CDR1 is KGHDR, CDR2 SFDVKD, per germline. The CDR3 loop spans 16 amino acids. This chain's CDR3 is CATRTSGSGSYSEQFF. CDR3 DNA sequence: TGTGCCACTAGGACTAGCGGGAGTGGATCCTACAGTGAGCAGTTCTTC.

The CDR3 sequence: CASSLDSGTTYEQYF. In DNA form, the CDR3 reads TGTGCCAGCAGCTTAGATTCAGGGACAACCTACGAGCAGTACTTC. V and J are TRBV7-6 and TRBJ2-7; D might be TRBD1 (6 bases). The CDR3 runs 15 residues. Germline values: CDR1 SGHVS, CDR2 FNYEAQ. V was shortened by 1 base and J by 2 bases, with 12 bases between the two germline ends.

The chain recombines TRBV11-2 with TRBJ2-7; D not resolved. Near its end, the DNA agrees better with TRBJ2-4, so the J call may be wrong. CDR1 is SGHAT, CDR2 FQNNGV, per germline. The CDR3 totals 13 residues. The CDR3 region has the DNA TGTGCCAGCAGCCAACGCAGAGTAGGCATTCAGTACTTC. This translates into CASSQRRVGIQYF.

The gene calls are TRBV6-1 and TRBJ2-3; the D is unclear. This CDR3 comprises 13 residues. CDR1 MNHNS and CDR2 SASEGT come from the germline V gene. V gave up 2 bases and J gave up 4 bases, with 7 bases separating them. The CDR3 reads CASSEWVADTQYF. In DNA, the CDR3 is TGTGCCAGCAGTGAATGGGTGGCAGATACGCAGTATTTT.

The chain couples TRBV28 to TRBJ2-1; possible D gene TRBD2, 6 bases. The germline V gene encodes CDR1 MDHEN and CDR2 SYDVKM. V lost 3 bases and J lost 8, with 14 bases in between. The CDR3 consists of 14 residues. CDR3 DNA sequence: TGTGCCAGCAGTTTGGGGGGACCCCGATATGAGCAGTTCTTC. It specifies CASSLGGPRYEQFF.

CDR3 sequence (DNA): TGCAGTGCTAGAGACTCCCCCCTGGACCTCGGGGACTATGGCTACACCTTC. It encodes CSARDSPLDLGDYGYTF. The rearrangement joins TRBV20-1 to TRBJ1-2; D is undetermined. Trimming stripped 0 bases from V and 3 bases from J, with 20 bases between. The CDR3 runs to 17 residues. Germline V CDR1 and CDR2: DFQATT, SNEGSKA (reference sequence).

This sequence joins TRBV20-1 and TRBJ2-1; 8 bases align to TRBD1. CDR1 and CDR2 from the germline V gene are DFQATT and SNEGSKA (reference sequence). The CDR3 length is 13 residues. Trimming at V came to 1 base and at J to 8 bases, leaving 4 bases not matched to a gene. CDR3 loop: CSARVRGHDEQFF. As DNA, the CDR3 is TGCAGTGCTAGAGTCAGGGGGCACGATGAGCAGTTCTTC.

This clonotype occurred a few times. This chain links TRBV5-1 with TRBJ2-3; 10 nucleotides match TRBD2. This CDR3 has 16 amino acids. V dropped 4 bases and J dropped 2; count of bases not matched to a gene: 7. Germline V gene lookup returns CDR1 SGHRS and CDR2 YFSETQ. CDR3 protein: CASSSAGLAATDTQYF. The CDR3 nucleotides are TGCGCCAGCAGCAGCGCAGGACTAGCGGCCACAGATACGCAGTATTTT.

This chain's CDR3 is CAIRAPGTNNEQFF. The CDR3 nucleotides are TGTGCCATCAGGGCCCCCGGGACCAACAATGAGCAGTTCTTC. V usage is TRBV10-3 and J usage is TRBJ2-1, with D possibly called TRBD1 or TRBD2 (5 bases each). The CDR3 runs to 14 residues. Germline-derived CDR1 and CDR2 are ENHRY and SYGVKD. The V and J ends lost 6 bases and 5 bases respectively, with 14 bases between them.

The chain carries TRBV28 and TRBJ2-1, with D unclear. Germline CDR1 and CDR2: MDHEN and SYDVKM. This CDR3 contains 12 residues. The V and J ends lost 2 bases and 6 bases respectively, with 5 bases between them. The CDR3: CASSLRINEQFF. The CDR3 DNA reads TGTGCCAGCAGTTTAAGGATCAATGAGCAGTTCTTC.

This rearrangement joins TRBV4-1 to TRBJ1-1, with a weak D call TRBD1 (6 bases). CDR3 length: 14 residues. Germline CDR1 and CDR2: MGHRA and YSYEKL. Trimming stripped 4 bases from V and 7 bases from J, with 16 bases between. The DNA for the CDR3 is TGCGCCAGCAGCCTCCATAGGGGGGATGGTGAAGCTTTCTTT. Its translation: CASSLHRGDGEAFF.